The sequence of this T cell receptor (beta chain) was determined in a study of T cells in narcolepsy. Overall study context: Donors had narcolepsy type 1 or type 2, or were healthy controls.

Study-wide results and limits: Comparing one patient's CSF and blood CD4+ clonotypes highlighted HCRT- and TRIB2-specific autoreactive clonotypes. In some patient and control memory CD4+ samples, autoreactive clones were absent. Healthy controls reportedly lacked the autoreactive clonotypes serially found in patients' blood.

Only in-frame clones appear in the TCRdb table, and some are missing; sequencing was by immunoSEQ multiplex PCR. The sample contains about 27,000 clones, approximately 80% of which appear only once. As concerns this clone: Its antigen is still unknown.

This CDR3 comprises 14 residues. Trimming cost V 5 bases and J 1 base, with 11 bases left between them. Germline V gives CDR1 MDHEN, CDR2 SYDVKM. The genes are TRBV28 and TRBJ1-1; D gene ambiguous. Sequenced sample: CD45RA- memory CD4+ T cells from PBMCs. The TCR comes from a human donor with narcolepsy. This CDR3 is CASSLPTRNTEAFF. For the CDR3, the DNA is TGTGCCAGCAGTCTACCGACAAGGAACACTGAAGCTTTCTTT.